Listed here are 14 T cell receptor beta chains from one sample, sequenced in a study of T cells in Graves' hyperthyroidism and ophthalmopathy. From RNA transcripts, TCR beta CDR3 regions were amplified. Primed by the HTBI set, a first-round RT-PCR was run on the TCR CDR3. Via MiXCR, TCRdb re-called the multiplex PCR reads, giving one row per CDR3 protein. The data hold more than 500,000 distinct CDR3 sequences, with around 15% observed a single time. The sample taken for sequencing was blood. These receptors all stem from a woman aged 35 to 49 with Graves' hyperthyroidism.

The chain joins TRBV9 to TRBJ2-3, with a possible D match to TRBD2 (6 bases). Germline V lookup: CDR1 SGDLS, CDR2 YYNGEE. Trimming shortened V by 4 bases and J by 1 base, and 13 bases separated the two germline ends. CDR3 length: 15 amino acids. The CDR3 loop is CASSTGLPGTDTQYF. CDR3 coding DNA: TGTGCCAGCAGCACGGGACTGCCAGGCACAGATACGCAGTATTTT. Full variable domain (outside the CDR3, taken from reference TRBV9 and TRBJ2-3): DSGVTQTPKHLITATGQRVTLRCSPRSGDLSVYWYQQSLDQGLQFLIQYYNGEERAKGNILERFSAQQFPDLHSELNLSSLELGDSALYFCASSTGLPGTDTQYFGPGTRLTVL.

Ten or more counts support this clonotype. The chain couples TRBV12-3 or TRBV12-4 to TRBJ2-2; D perhaps matches TRBD2 (6 bases). The length of the CDR3 is 13 residues. With 2 bases removed from V and 7 bases from J, the gap between germline ends came to 8 bases. CDR3 sequence: CASSLLGGGELFF. CDR3 DNA: TGTGCCAGCAGTTTACTGGGGGGCGGGGAGCTGTTTTTT.

This clonotype showed up just once. This chain joins TRBV19 and TRBJ1-5, with D unclear. The germline CDR1 and CDR2 sequences are LNHDA and SQIVND (reference sequence). The V gene lost 6 bases and the J gene lost 1 base, with 13 bases spanning the gap. The CDR3 sequence is 15 residues long. In DNA, the CDR3 is TGTGCCAGTAGGGCGACGGGCGCGAGCAATCAGCCCCAGCATTTT. Protein product: CASRATGASNQPQHF.

The chain carries TRBV10-1 and TRBJ2-2; 9 bases fit TRBD2. J gave up 5 bases and V 4 bases, and 11 bases lay outside the gene matches. This CDR3 has 17 residues. The germline V gene has CDR1 WNHNN and CDR2 SYGVQD (reference sequence). Here the CDR3 reads CASSAGSGSVRTGELFF. CDR3 in DNA: TGCGCCAGCAGTGCGGGTAGCGGGAGCGTGAGAACCGGGGAGCTGTTTTTT.

Worth noting for this clonotype: A much bigger clone sits one base away, suggesting this may be a read error. The rearrangement links TRBV12-3 or TRBV12-4 to TRBJ2-5, with 7 bases lining up with TRBD1. CDR3 size: 18 residues. CDR3 amino acids: CAGSPYYSGTAKEETQYF. The DNA for the CDR3 is TGTGCCGGCAGTCCTTATTATTCCGGGACAGCGAAGGAGGAGACCCAGTACTTC.

This clonotype came up many times. DNA of the CDR3: TGTGCCAGCAGTTTAGAAGGGCCTGGTGAGCAGTTCTTC. Encoded protein: CASSLEGPGEQFF. This chain connects TRBV12-3 or TRBV12-4 to TRBJ2-1, with no clear D. V dropped 1 base and J dropped 9 bases, with 10 bases sitting between them. There are 13 residues in the CDR3.

The gene calls are TRBV27 and TRBJ1-6; TRBD1 might be the D (6 bases). The CDR3 is made up of 16 amino acids. The germline V gene encodes CDR1 MNHEY and CDR2 SMNVEV (reference sequence). V lost 2 bases and J lost 9, with 17 bases in between. CDR3 sequence (DNA): TGTGCCAGCAGTTTAAGTAGGGGGTCCGTAAGTTCACCCCTCCACTTT. Amino acid sequence: CASSLSRGSVSSPLHF.

This clonotype showed up many times. The chain has TRBV12-3 or TRBV12-4 and TRBJ2-3, with 10 positions matching TRBD1. The CDR3 runs to 15 residues. The V segment lost 5 bases and the J segment 6 bases; nucleotides outside the gene matches: 8. The CDR3 DNA is TGTGCCAGCAGTCCCAAGACAGGGGGCAGGGATACGCAGTATTTT. It translates to CASSPKTGGRDTQYF.

This clonotype was seen more than once but under ten times. The chain recombines TRBV7-9 with TRBJ2-5; TRBD2 might be the D (7 bases). The germline CDR1 and CDR2 sequences are SEHNR and FQNEAQ (reference sequence). This CDR3 region has 16 residues. V was clipped by 5 bases and J by 1 base, with 17 bases between them. The CDR3 coding sequence is TGTGCCAGCAGCCCCTGGGGGGGCTGGGGCCAAGAGACCCAGTACTTC. It specifies CASSPWGGWGQETQYF.

This clonotype was recorded many times. This chain uses TRBV5-1 with TRBJ2-7; the D call may be TRBD1 or TRBD2 (8 bases each). The CDR3 spans 15 residues. Germline V gives CDR1 SGHRS, CDR2 YFSETQ. V gave up 4 bases and J gave up 7 bases, with 21 bases separating them. This CDR3 reads CASSGLQGGLGEQYF. In DNA form, the CDR3 reads TGCGCCAGCAGCGGATTACAGGGGGGACTAGGGGAGCAGTACTTC.

This clonotype showed up many times. The rearrangement uses TRBV28 and TRBJ2-3; 7 bases agree with TRBD1. CDR3 length: 15 residues. The V gene's germline CDR1 is MDHEN and CDR2 SYDVKM. J gave up 2 bases and V 5 bases, and 7 bases lay outside the gene matches. CDR3 sequence (DNA): TGTGCCAGCAGTCTCACAGGGGCCCTCACAGATACGCAGTATTTT. This encodes CASSLTGALTDTQYF.

The table lists this clonotype with many counts. The genes are TRBV15 and TRBJ2-2; TRBD1 is a possible D gene (6 bases). With 2 bases removed from V and 4 bases from J, the gap between germline ends came to 11 bases. The CDR3 loop spans 15 amino acids. CDR1 is LNHNV, CDR2 YYDKDF, per germline (reference sequence). DNA for the CDR3: TGTGCCACCAGCAGACAGGGACATTTCACCGGGGAGCTGTTTTTT. Its translation is CATSRQGHFTGELFF.

This clonotype was seen many times. This chain links TRBV7-2 with TRBJ2-3; 11 nucleotides match TRBD2. Per the germline V gene, CDR1 is SGHTA and CDR2 is FQGNSA. The CDR3 is 18 residues long. With V trimmed by 0 bases and J by 5 bases, 10 bases remained unmatched. The CDR3 nucleotides read TGTGCCAGCAGCTTAGCTAGAAGGAGACTAGCGGGAATAGATACGCAGTATTTT. Translated, it gives CASSLARRRLAGIDTQYF.

This clonotype showed up many times. The chain employs TRBV28 and TRBJ2-5, with a weak D call TRBD1 (6 bases). This CDR3 has 14 residues. Germline assignment: CDR1 MDHEN and CDR2 SYDVKM. Trimming took 5 bases from V and 4 from J, leaving 14 bases between them. The CDR3: CASSLGQIPETQYF. DNA of the CDR3: TGTGCCAGCAGTCTCGGACAGATCCCAGAGACCCAGTACTTC.